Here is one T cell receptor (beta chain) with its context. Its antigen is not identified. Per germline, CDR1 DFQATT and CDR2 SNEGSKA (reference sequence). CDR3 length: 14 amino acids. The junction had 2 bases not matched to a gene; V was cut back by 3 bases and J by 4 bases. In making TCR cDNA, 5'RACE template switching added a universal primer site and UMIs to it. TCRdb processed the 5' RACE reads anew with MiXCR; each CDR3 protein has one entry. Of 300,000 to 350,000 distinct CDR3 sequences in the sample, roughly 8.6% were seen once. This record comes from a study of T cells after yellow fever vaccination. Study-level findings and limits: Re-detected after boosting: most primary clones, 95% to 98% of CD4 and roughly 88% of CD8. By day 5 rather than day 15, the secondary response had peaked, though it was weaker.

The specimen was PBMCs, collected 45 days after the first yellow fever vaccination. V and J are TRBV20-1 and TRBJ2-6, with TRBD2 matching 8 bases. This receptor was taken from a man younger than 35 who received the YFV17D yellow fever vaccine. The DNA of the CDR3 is TGCAGTGCTAGGAGCGGGGGAGGGGCCAACGTCCTGACTTTC. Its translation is CSARSGGGANVLTF.